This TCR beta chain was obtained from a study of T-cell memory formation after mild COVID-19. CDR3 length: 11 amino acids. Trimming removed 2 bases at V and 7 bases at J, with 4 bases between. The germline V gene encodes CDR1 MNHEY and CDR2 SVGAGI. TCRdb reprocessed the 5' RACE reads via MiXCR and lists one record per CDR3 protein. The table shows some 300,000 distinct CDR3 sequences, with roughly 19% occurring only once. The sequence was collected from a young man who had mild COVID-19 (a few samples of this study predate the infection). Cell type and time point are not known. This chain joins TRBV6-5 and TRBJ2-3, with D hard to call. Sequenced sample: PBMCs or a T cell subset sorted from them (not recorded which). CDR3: CASSYANTQYF. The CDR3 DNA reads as TGTGCCAGCAGTTACGCGAATACGCAGTATTTT.